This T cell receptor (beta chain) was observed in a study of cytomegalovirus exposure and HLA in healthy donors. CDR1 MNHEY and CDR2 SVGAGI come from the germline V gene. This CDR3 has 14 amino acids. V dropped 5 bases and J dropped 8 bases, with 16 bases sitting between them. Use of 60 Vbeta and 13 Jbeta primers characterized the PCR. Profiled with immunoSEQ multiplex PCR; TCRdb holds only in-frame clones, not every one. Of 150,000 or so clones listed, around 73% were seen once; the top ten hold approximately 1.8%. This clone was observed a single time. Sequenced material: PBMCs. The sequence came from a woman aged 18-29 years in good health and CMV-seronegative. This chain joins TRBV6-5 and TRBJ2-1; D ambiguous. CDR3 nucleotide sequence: TGTGCCAGCAGTAATCTAGGTCTCTCGGATGAGCAGTTCTTC. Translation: CASSNLGLSDEQFF.